Here is one T cell receptor (beta chain) with its context. As yet, its antigen is unknown. These data come from a study of T-cell memory formation after mild COVID-19. Regarding the study as a whole: Mainly CM and EM harbored the contracting CD4+ clones; mainly EMRA harbored the CD8+ ones.

Using constant-segment primers, 5'RACE produced TCR alpha and TCR beta cDNA libraries carrying sample barcodes and UMIs. TCRdb called the 5' RACE reads again in MiXCR, with one record for every CDR3 protein. The sample contains some 350,000 distinct CDR3 sequences, over 10% of which appear only once. The germline gives CDR1 SNHLY, CDR2 FYNNEI. V lost 8 bases, J lost 2 bases, and 5 bases stayed unmatched. This CDR3 is 13 amino acids long. The sequenced sample consisted of PBMCs or a T cell subset sorted from them (not recorded which). The chain is built from TRBV2 and TRBJ2-7; 8 nucleotides line up with TRBD1. This receptor was taken from a man aged 18 to 29 who had mild COVID-19 (a few samples of this study predate the infection). Cell type and time point are not known. This CDR3 reads CASAGQVAYEQYF. CDR3 coding DNA: TGTGCCAGCGCGGGACAGGTAGCCTACGAGCAGTACTTC. The complete variable domain, with remaining parts taken from reference TRBV2 and TRBJ2-7, reads EPEVTQTPSHQVTQMGQEVILRCVPISNHLYFYWYRQILGQKVEFLVSFYNNEISEKSEIFDDQFSVERPDGSNFTLKIRSTKLEDSAMYFCASAGQVAYEQYFGPGTRLTVT.